The T cell receptor beta chain under discussion was sequenced for a study of blood T cells in healthy people across ages. Alongside a J-beta primer mix, a sample-barcoded 5' primer served in a second PCR lasting roughly 7 to 11 cycles. MiXCR, applied by TCRdb to the 5' RACE reads, yields one record per CDR3 protein. Here the sample spans 850,000 to 1,100,000 distinct CDR3 sequences, roughly two fifths being singletons. The TCR comes from a man aged 18 to 30 in good health. Sequenced: blood.

DNA for the CDR3: TGTGCCAGCAGTCCCGGACTAGCGGGGTACACAGATACGCAGTATTTT. Translating gives CASSPGLAGYTDTQYF. V gene TRBV12-3 or TRBV12-4 combines with J gene TRBJ2-3; 12 bases line up with TRBD2. J gave up 2 bases and V 5 bases, and 5 bases lay outside the gene matches. CDR3 length equals 16 residues.